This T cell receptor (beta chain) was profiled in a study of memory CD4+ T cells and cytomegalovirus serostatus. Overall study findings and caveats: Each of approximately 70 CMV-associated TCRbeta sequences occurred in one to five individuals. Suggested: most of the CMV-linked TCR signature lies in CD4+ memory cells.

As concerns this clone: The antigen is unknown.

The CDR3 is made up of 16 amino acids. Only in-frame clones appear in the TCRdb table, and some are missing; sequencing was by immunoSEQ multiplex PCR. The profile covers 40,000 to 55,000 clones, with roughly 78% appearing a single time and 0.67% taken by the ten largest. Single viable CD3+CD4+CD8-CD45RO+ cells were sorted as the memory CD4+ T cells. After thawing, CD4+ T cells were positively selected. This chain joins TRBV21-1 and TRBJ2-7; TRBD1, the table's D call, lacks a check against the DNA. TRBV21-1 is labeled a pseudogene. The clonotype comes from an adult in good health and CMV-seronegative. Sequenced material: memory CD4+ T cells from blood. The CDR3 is CASSKADRGGSYEQYF. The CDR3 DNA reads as TGTGCCAGCAGCAAAGCAGACAGGGGAGGATCCTACGAGCAGTACTTC.